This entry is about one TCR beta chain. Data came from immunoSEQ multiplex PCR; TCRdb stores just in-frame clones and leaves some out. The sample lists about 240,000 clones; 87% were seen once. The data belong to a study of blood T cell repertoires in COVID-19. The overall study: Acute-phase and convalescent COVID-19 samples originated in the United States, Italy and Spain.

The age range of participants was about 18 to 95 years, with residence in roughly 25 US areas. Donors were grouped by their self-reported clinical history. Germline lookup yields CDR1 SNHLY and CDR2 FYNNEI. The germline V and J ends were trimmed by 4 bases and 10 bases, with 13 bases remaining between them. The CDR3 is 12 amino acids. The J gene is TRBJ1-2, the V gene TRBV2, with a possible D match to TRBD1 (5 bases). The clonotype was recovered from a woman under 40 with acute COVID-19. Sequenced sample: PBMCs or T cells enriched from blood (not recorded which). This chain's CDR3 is CASSVRDLDYTF. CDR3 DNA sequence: TGTGCCAGCAGTGTCCGGGACTTGGACTACACCTTC.